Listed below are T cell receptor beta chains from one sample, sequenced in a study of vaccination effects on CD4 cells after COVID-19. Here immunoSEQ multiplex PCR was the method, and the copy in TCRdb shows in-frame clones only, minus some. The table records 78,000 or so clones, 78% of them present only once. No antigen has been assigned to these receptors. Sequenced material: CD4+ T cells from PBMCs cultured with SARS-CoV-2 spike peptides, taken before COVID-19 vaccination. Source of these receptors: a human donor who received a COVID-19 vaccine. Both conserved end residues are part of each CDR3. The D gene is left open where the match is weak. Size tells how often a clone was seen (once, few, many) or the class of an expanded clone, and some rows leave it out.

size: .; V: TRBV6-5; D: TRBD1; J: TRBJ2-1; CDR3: CATPLLGQGAAEQFF; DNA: TGTGCCACCCCACTGTTAGGACAGGGGGCGGCTGAGCAGTTCTTC
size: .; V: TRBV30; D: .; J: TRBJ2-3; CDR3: CAWSVYGGAQVQNTQYF; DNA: TGTGCCTGGAGTGTATATGGGGGGGCCCAGGTTCAAAATACGCAGTATTTT
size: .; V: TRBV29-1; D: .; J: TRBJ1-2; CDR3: CSVAWGSYGYTF; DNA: TGCAGCGTTGCTTGGGGATCCTATGGCTACACCTTC
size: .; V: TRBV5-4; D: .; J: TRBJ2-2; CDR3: CASSFPGTRGGELFF; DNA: TGTGCCAGCAGCTTCCCAGGGACCCGCGGCGGGGAGCTGTTTTTT
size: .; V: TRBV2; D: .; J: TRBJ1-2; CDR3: CASRQTTNYGYTF; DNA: TGTGCCAGCAGGCAGACGACTAACTATGGCTACACCTTC
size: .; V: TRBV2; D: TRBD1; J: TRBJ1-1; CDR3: CASRGFRDRAEAFF; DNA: TGTGCCAGCAGGGGGTTCCGGGACAGGGCTGAAGCTTTCTTT
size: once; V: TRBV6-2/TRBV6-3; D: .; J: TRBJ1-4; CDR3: CASSYSTSPGGWNNEKLFF; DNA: TGTGCCAGCAGTTACTCGACCTCTCCCGGCGGGTGGAATAATGAAAAACTGTTTTTT
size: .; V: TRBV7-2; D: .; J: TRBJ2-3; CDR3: CASSLSGPPTDTQYF; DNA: TGTGCCAGCAGCCTGTCGGGCCCCCCCACAGATACGCAGTATTTT
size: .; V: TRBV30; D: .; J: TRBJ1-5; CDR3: CAWSVGGHQPQHF; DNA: TGTGCCTGGAGTGTAGGGGGGCATCAGCCCCAGCATTTT
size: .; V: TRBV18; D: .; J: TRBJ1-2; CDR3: CASSPQEGSYGYTF; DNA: TGTGCCAGCTCACCACAGGAGGGAAGCTATGGCTACACCTTC
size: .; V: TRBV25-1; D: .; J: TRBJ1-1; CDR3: CASSDYNTEAFF; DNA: TGTGCCAGCAGTGACTATAACACTGAAGCTTTCTTT
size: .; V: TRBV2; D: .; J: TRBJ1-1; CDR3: CASREATQNTEAFF; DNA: TGTGCCAGCAGGGAAGCAACTCAGAACACTGAAGCTTTCTTT
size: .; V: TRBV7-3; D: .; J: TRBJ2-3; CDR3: CASRDSQPQGKQYF; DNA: TGTGCCAGCAGGGACTCCCAACCACAGGGAAAGCAGTATTTT
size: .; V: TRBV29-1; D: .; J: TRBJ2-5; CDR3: CSVGASVGETQYF; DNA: TGCAGCGTAGGAGCGTCGGTTGGAGAGACCCAGTACTTC
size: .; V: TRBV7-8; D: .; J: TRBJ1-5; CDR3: CASSLELSSNQPQHF; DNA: TGTGCCAGCAGCTTAGAACTGTCTAGCAATCAGCCCCAGCATTTT
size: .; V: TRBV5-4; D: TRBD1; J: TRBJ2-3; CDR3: CASSLAGQGGTDTQYF; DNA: TGTGCCAGCAGCTTGGCGGGACAGGGTGGCACAGATACGCAGTATTTT
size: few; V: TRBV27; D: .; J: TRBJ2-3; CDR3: CASSVGAVHTDTQYF; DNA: TGTGCCAGCAGTGTGGGGGCCGTCCACACAGATACGCAGTATTTT
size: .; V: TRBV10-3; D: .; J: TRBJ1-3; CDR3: CAIRDIKGSSGNTIYF; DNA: TGTGCCATCAGGGATATTAAGGGGAGCTCTGGAAACACCATATATTTT
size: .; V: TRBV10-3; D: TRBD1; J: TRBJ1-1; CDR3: CATNDREDTEAFF; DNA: TGTGCCACCAACGACAGGGAGGACACTGAAGCTTTCTTT
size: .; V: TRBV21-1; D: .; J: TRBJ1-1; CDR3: CASTPGNRQDAEAFF; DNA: TGTGCCAGCACCCCAGGGAATAGACAGGACGCTGAAGCTTTCTTT
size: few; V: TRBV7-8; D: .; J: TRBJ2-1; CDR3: CASSPDRNNEQFF; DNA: TGTGCCAGCAGCCCTGACAGAAACAATGAGCAGTTCTTC
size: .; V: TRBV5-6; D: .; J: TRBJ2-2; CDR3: CASSLGNTGELFF; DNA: TGTGCCAGCAGCTTGGGCAACACCGGGGAGCTGTTTTTT
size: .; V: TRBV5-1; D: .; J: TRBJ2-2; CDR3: CASSPMADLNTGELFF; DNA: TGCGCCAGCAGCCCAATGGCAGACCTAAACACCGGGGAGCTGTTTTTT
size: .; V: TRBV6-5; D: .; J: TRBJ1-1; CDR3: CASRVITGRAEAFF; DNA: TGTGCCAGCAGGGTGATAACAGGGAGGGCGGAAGCTTTCTTT
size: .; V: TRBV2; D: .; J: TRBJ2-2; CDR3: CASIEDKNTGELFF; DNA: TGTGCCAGCATTGAGGACAAGAACACCGGGGAGCTGTTTTTT
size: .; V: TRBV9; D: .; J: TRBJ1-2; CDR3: CASSVARQGPYGYTF; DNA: TGTGCCAGCAGCGTAGCCCGCCAGGGCCCTTATGGCTACACCTTC
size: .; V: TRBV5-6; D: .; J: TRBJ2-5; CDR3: CASSAGRVRETQYF; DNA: TGTGCCAGCAGCGCGGGTCGGGTTCGTGAGACCCAGTACTTC
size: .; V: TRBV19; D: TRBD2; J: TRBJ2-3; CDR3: CASSTHLAGGIDTQYF; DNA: TGTGCCAGTAGTACCCACCTAGCGGGGGGAATAGATACGCAGTATTTT
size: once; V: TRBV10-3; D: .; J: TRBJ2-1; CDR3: CAISEVQIYNEQFF; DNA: TGTGCCATCAGTGAGGTACAGATCTACAATGAGCAGTTCTTC
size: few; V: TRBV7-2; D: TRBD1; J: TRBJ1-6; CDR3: CASSGQGYSPLHF; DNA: TGTGCCAGCAGCGGACAGGGGTATTCACCCCTCCACTTT
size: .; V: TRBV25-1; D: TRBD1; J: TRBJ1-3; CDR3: CASTTTGGLSGNTIYF; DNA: TGTGCCAGCACCACGACAGGGGGCCTCTCTGGAAACACCATATATTTT
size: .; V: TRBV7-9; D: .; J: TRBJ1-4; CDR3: CASSFLQNEKLFF; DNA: TGTGCCAGCAGTTTCCTACAGAACGAAAAACTGTTTTTT
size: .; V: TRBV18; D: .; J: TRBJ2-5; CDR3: CASSPRNLQETQYF; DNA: TGTGCCAGCTCACCACGGAATTTACAAGAGACCCAGTACTTC
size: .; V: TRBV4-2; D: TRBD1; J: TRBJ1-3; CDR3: CASSQSQGAGGNTIYF; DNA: TGTGCCAGCAGCCAAAGTCAGGGGGCAGGTGGAAACACCATATATTTT
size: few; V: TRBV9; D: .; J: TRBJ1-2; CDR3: CASSVEAGVGYGYTF; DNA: TGTGCCAGCAGCGTAGAGGCAGGGGTGGGATATGGCTACACCTTC
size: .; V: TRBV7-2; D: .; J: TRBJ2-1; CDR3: CASSLFALAEQFF; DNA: TGTGCCAGCAGCTTATTCGCACTAGCTGAGCAGTTCTTC
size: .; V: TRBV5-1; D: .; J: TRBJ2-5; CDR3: CASSFSAYQETQYF; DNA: TGCGCCAGCAGCTTTTCAGCCTACCAAGAGACCCAGTACTTC
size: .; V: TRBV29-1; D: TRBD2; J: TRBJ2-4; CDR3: CSVVGGEENIQYF; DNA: TGCAGCGTTGTTGGGGGGGAAGAAAACATTCAGTACTTC
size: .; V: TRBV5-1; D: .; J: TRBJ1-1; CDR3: CASSSRVDWEEAFF; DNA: TGCGCCAGCAGCTCCCGTGTTGATTGGGAGGAAGCTTTCTTT
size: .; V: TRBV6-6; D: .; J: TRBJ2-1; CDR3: CASSPTGLRGEQFF; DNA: TGTGCCAGCAGCCCTACCGGGCTCCGAGGGGAGCAGTTCTTC
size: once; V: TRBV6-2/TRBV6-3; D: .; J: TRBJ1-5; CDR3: CASSYSRGRPGVGNQPQHF; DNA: TGTGCCAGCAGTTACTCGAGGGGCAGGCCGGGGGTCGGCAATCAGCCCCAGCATTTT
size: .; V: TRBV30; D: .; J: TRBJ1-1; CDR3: CAWSIGDTEAFF; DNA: TGTGCCTGGAGTATAGGGGACACTGAAGCTTTCTTT
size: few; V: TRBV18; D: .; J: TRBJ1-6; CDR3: CASSPDSNSPLHF; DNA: TGTGCCAGCTCACCAGACAGTAATTCACCCCTCCACTTT
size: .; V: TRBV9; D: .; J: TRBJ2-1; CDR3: CASSVPGSSYNEQFF; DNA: TGTGCCAGCAGCGTCCCGGGAAGCTCCTACAATGAGCAGTTCTTC
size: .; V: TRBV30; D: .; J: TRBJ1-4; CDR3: CAWSVLDEKLFF; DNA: TGTGCCTGGAGTGTGCTGGATGAAAAACTGTTTTTT
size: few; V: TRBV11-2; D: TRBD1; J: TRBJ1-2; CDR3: CASSPGQWGYYGYTF; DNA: TGTGCCAGCAGCCCGGGACAGTGGGGATACTATGGCTACACCTTC
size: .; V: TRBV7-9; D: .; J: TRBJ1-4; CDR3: CASSPRAGSEKLFF; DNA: TGTGCCAGCAGCCCTCGGGCAGGGAGCGAAAAACTGTTTTTT
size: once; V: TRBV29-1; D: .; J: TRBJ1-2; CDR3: CSVELNYGYTF; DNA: TGCAGCGTTGAACTCAACTATGGCTACACCTTC
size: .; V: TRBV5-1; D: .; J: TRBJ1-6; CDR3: CASSWGGRGGNSPLHF; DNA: TGCGCCAGCAGCTGGGGGGGTCGGGGTGGGAATTCACCCCTCCACTTT
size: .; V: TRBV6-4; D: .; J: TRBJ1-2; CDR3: CASSEGGFGYTF; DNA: TGTGCCAGCTCCGAGGGGGGGTTTGGCTACACCTTC